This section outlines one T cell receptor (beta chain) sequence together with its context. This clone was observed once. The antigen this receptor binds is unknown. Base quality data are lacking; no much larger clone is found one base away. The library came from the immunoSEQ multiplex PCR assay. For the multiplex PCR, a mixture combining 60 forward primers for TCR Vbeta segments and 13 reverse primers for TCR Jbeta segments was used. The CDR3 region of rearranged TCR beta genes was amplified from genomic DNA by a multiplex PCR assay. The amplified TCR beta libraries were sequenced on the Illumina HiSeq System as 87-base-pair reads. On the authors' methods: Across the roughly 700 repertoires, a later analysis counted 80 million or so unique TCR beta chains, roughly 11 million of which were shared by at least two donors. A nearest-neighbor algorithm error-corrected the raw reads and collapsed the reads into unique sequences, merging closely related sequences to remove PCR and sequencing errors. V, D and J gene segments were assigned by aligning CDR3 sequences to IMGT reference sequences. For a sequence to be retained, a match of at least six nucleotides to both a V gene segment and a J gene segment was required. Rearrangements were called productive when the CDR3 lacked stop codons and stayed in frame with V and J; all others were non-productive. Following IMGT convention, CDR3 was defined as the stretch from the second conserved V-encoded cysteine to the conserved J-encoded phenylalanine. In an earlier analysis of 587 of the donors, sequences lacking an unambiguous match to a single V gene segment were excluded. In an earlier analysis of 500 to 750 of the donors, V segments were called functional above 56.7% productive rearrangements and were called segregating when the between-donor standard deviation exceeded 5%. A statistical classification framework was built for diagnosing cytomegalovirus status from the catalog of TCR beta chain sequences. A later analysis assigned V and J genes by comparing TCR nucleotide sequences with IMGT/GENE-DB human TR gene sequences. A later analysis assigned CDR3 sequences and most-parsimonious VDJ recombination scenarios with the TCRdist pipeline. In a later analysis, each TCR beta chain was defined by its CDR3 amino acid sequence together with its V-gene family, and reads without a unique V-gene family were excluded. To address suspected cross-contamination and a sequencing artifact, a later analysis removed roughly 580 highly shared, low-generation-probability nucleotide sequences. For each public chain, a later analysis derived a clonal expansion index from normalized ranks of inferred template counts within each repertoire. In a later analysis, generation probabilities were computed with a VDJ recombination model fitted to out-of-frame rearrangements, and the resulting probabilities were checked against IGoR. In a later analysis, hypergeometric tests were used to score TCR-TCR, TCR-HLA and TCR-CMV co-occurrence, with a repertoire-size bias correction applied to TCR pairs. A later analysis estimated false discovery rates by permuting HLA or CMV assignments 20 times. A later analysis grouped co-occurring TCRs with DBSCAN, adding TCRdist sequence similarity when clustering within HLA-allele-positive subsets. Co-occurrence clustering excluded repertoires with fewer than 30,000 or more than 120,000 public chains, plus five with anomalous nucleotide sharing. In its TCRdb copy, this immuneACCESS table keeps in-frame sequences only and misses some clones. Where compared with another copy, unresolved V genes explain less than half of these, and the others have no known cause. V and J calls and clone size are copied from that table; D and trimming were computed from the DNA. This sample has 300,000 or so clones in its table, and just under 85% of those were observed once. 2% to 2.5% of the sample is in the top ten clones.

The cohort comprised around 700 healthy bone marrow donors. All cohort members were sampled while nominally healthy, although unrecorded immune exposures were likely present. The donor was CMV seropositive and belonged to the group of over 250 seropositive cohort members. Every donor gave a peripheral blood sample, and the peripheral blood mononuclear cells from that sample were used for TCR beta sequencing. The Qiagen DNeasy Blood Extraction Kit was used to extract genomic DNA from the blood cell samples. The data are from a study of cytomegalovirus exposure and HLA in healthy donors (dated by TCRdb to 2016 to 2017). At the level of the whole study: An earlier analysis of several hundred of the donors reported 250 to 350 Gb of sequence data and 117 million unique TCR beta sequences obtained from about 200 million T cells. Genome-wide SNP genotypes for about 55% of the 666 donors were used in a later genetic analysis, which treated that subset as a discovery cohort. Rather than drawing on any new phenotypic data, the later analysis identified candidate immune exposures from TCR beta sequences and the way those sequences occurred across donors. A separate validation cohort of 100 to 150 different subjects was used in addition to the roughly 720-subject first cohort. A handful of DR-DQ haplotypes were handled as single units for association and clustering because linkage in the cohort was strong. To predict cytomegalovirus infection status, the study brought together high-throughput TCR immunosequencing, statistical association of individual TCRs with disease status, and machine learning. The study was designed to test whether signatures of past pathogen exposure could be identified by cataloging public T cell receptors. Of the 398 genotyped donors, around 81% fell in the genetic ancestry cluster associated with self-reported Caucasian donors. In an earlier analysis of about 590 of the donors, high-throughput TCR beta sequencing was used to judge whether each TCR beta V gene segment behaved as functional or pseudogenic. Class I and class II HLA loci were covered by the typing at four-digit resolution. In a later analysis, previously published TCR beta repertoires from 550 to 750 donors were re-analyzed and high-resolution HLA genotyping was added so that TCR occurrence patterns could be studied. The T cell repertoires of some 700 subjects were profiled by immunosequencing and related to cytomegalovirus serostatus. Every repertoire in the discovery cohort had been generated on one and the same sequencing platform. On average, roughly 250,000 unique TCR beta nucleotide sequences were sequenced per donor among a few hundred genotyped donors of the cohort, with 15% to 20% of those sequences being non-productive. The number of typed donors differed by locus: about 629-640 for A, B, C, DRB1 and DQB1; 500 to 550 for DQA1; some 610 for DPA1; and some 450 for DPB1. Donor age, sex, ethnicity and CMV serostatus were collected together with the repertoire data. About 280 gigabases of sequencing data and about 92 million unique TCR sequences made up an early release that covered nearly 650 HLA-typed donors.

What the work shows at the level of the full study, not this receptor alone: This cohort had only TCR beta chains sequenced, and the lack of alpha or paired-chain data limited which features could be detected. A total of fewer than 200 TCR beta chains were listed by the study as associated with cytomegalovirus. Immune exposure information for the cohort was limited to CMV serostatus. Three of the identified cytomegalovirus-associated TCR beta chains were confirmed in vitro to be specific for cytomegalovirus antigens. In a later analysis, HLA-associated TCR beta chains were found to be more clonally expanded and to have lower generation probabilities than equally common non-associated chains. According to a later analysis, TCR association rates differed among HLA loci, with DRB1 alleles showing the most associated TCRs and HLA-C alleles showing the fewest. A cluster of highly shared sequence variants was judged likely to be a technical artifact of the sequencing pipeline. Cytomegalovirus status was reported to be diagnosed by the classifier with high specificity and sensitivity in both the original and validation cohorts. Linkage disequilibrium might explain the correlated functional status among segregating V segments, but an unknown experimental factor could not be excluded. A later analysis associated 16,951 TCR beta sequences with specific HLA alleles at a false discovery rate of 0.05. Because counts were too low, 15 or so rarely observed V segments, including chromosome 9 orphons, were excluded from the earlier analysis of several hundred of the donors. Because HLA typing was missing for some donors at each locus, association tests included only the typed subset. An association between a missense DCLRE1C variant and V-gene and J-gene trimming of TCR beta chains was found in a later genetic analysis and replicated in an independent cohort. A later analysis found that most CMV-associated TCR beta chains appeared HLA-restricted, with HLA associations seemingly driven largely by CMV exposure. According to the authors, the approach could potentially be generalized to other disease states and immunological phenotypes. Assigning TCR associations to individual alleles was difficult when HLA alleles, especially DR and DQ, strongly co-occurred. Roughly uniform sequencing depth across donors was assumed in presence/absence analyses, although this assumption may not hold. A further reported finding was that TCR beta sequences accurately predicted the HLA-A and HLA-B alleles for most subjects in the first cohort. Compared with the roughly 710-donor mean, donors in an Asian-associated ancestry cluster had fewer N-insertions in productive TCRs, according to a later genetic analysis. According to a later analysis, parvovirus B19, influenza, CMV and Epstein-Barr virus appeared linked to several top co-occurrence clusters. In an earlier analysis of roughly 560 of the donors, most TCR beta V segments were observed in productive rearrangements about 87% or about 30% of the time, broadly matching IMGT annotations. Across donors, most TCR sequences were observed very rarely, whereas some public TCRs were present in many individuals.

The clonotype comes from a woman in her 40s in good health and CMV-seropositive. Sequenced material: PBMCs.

The CDR3 here reads CAKSQGAGYEQYF. The nucleotides read TGTGCCAAGTCCCAGGGGGCAGGCTACGAGCAGTACTTC. The sequence links TRBV6-1 to TRBJ2-7; 8 nucleotides in the junction match TRBD1. The germline V gene supplies CDR1 MNHNS and CDR2 SASEGT. Germline trimming amounts to 10 bases on V and 3 bases on J, with 8 as the count of junction bases outside the gene matches. The CDR3 covers 13 residues, taking in both the cysteine and the phenylalanine. Of the read, only the CDR3 DNA is kept; its 39 bases are in frame from base 1.